The 28 T cell receptor beta chains given below trace back to one sample, sequenced in a study of blood T cell repertoires in COVID-19. Assay: immunoSEQ multiplex PCR; the TCRdb copy retains only in-frame clones and omits some. The data hold 40,000 to 50,000 clones, with around 83% observed a single time. Sequencing was carried out using peripheral blood. The receptors derive from a woman of 80 years or more with acute or convalescent COVID-19.

This CDR3 reads CASSLGSLAGGYEQYF. The CDR3, as DNA: TGTGCCAGCAGCTTGGGATCTTTGGCAGGGGGCTACGAGCAGTACTTC. This chain links TRBV5-5 with TRBJ2-7; 7 bases are a match to TRBD1. This CDR3 contains 16 residues. Germline V gene lookup returns CDR1 SGHKS and CDR2 YYEKEE (reference sequence). Unmatched junction bases numbered 9, after V lost 0 bases and J lost 3 bases.

The V call is TRBV19, the J call TRBJ2-2; weak D call: TRBD2 (5 bases). Germline V CDR1 and CDR2: LNHDA, SQIVND (reference sequence). V shed 0 bases and J shed 1 base, with 6 bases lying between them. The CDR3 is 15 amino acids. CDR3 sequence reads: CASSIEAGNTGELFF. The CDR3 DNA is TGTGCCAGTAGTATAGAGGCGGGGAACACCGGGGAGCTGTTTTTT.

The V call is TRBV19, the J call TRBJ2-1, with TRBD2 matching 9 bases. This CDR3 has 16 amino acids. Germline trimming cut 5 bases from V and 2 bases from J; bases unmatched to any gene: 7. Germline assignment: CDR1 LNHDA and CDR2 SQIVND (reference sequence). DNA of the CDR3: TGTGCCAGTAGTCGGGGCGGGGGGGCCCCCTACAATGAGCAGTTCTTC. This encodes CASSRGGGAPYNEQFF. Using reference TRBV19 and TRBJ2-1 for the parts outside the CDR3, the full variable domain is DGGITQSPKYLFRKEGQNVTLSCEQNLNHDAMYWYRQDPGQGLRLIYYSQIVNDFQKGDIAEGYSVSREKKESFPLTVTSAQKNPTAFYLCASSRGGGAPYNEQFFGPGTRLTVL.

The rearrangement uses TRBV5-4 and TRBJ1-2; tentatively, D is TRBD1 (6 bases). There are 13 residues in the CDR3. V was cut by 4 bases and J by 7 bases, with 14 bases left in between. Germline V gene sequence: CDR1 SGHNT, CDR2 YYREEE (reference sequence). CDR3 amino acids: CASSLDRSSGYTF. CDR3 bases: TGTGCCAGCAGCCTCGACAGGTCTAGTGGCTACACCTTC.

The rearrangement joins TRBV19 to TRBJ1-1; 9 bases line up with TRBD1. The CDR3 extends over 14 amino acids. V dropped 7 bases and J dropped 5; count of bases not matched to a gene: 8. Per germline, CDR1 LNHDA and CDR2 SQIVND (reference sequence). The CDR3 bases are TGTGCCAGTACCCCTGGGGACAGGGATACTGAAGCTTTCTTT. Residues: CASTPGDRDTEAFF.

Details on this clone: The junction departs from germline at one end; a sequencing error may be responsible. V and J are TRBV6-7 and TRBJ2-1; the D gene is possibly TRBD2 (6 bases). TRBV6-7 is an ORF, and what it does is uncertain. CDR3 length equals 17 residues. The CDR3 DNA is TGTGCGAGCAGGGACTGTATATCATTTAGCTCCTACAATGAGCAGTTCTTC. Translating it yields CASRDCISFSSYNEQFF.

Only one count was recorded for this clone. The V call is TRBV6-5, the J call TRBJ1-5; 7 bases line up with TRBD1. J lost 5 bases, V lost 8 bases, and 6 bases had no gene match. The CDR3 contains 13 residues. CDR1 and CDR2 (germline): MNHEY, SVGAGI. For the CDR3, the DNA is TGTGCCAGCGCTAGGGACAGAGATCAGCCCCAGCATTTT. It is translated as CASARDRDQPQHF.

This chain links TRBV3-1 (or the pseudogene TRBV3-2) with TRBJ2-5; tentatively, D is TRBD2 (6 bases). The V end lost 1 base, the J end lost 3 bases, and 9 bases lay between the germline ends. CDR3 length equals 14 residues. Germline V CDR1 and CDR2: LGHDT, YNNKEL (reference sequence). CDR3 residues: CASSQGAGKETQYF. CDR3 nucleotide sequence: TGTGCCAGCAGCCAAGGGGCGGGGAAAGAGACCCAGTACTTC.

The chain couples TRBV7-2 to TRBJ1-2; 7 bases are shared with TRBD1. There are 14 residues in the CDR3. Trimming at V came to 5 bases and at J to 6 bases, leaving 9 bases not matched to a gene. Germline values: CDR1 SGHTA, CDR2 FQGNSA. DNA for the CDR3: TGTGCCAGCAGCCCATCCCAGGGGGGAAATGGCTACACCTTC. Its protein product is CASSPSQGGNGYTF.

The chain carries TRBV28 and TRBJ1-2, with 7 bases matching TRBD1. After removal of 7 bases from V and 0 bases from J, the junction contained 8 bases not matched to a gene. In germline, CDR1 is MDHEN, CDR2 SYDVKM. The CDR3 totals 15 residues. The CDR3 spells CASIAGTASNYGYTF. CDR3 bases: TGTGCCAGCATAGCTGGGACAGCTTCTAACTATGGCTACACCTTC.

This chain connects TRBV3-1 (or the pseudogene TRBV3-2) to TRBJ2-1, with a tentative D call TRBD1 (6 bases). V dropped 0 bases and J dropped 6 bases, with 24 bases sitting between them. The CDR3 is 19 residues long. Germline V gene sequence: CDR1 LGHDT, CDR2 YNNKEL (reference sequence). The CDR3 here is CASSQDSGHFILRVNEQFF. In DNA form, the CDR3 reads TGTGCCAGCAGCCAAGATTCGGGACACTTTATCCTGCGGGTCAATGAGCAGTTCTTC.

The chain couples TRBV6-6 to TRBJ1-4; D call uncertain. Germline CDR1 and CDR2: MNHNY and SVGAGI (reference sequence). This CDR3 is built from 14 residues. The V end was cut by 2 bases, the J end by 7 bases, with 11 bases between. CDR3 residues: CASSYDPAGEKLFF. CDR3 bases: TGTGCCAGCAGTTACGACCCTGCGGGTGAAAAACTGTTTTTT.

The rearrangement links TRBV7-2 to TRBJ1-1; D unresolved. Germline V gene sequence: CDR1 SGHTA, CDR2 FQGNSA. V was clipped by 4 bases and J by 1 base, with 16 bases between them. This CDR3 is built from 16 residues. The CDR3 here is CASSYPRGGGNTEAFF. The CDR3 region has the DNA TGTGCCAGCAGCTATCCCCGTGGAGGAGGGAACACTGAAGCTTTCTTT.

In this sample, this clone turned up a few times. This sequence joins TRBV11-3 and TRBJ1-6; no reliable D call. This CDR3 has 14 amino acids. Germline V gene sequence: CDR1 SGHNT, CDR2 YENEEA. V lost 0 bases to trimming and J lost 9 bases, with 9 bases between them. CDR3 loop: CASSLDTEPSPLHF. CDR3 nucleotides: TGTGCCAGCAGCTTAGATACGGAGCCTTCACCCCTCCACTTT.

This chain joins TRBV10-3 and TRBJ1-4; a weak D match, TRBD1 (6 bases). The CDR3 sequence is 13 residues long. With 8 bases removed from V and 6 bases from J, the gap between germline ends came to 13 bases. CDR1 is ENHRY, CDR2 SYGVKD, per germline. The CDR3 DNA follows: TGTGCCATCCTATCGACAGGTTATGAAAAACTGTTTTTT. As protein: CAILSTGYEKLFF.

This rearrangement joins TRBV19 to TRBJ1-5, with D perhaps matching TRBD1 (5 bases). Germline values: CDR1 LNHDA, CDR2 SQIVND (reference sequence). V gave up 6 bases and J gave up 9 bases, with 15 bases separating them. The CDR3 totals 13 residues. Written as DNA, the CDR3 is TGTGCCAGTAGCACACGACCCCAGGGGCCCCAGCATTTT. It yields the protein CASSTRPQGPQHF.

The chain is built from TRBV9 and TRBJ2-1, with D perhaps matching TRBD2 (6 bases). V lost 3 bases and J 4 bases, leaving 14 bases between the germline ends. Germline V gene lookup returns CDR1 SGDLS and CDR2 YYNGEE. This CDR3 is 15 amino acids long. The CDR3 loop is CASSGLSAGYNEQFF. As DNA, the CDR3 is TGTGCCAGCAGCGGCCTGTCTGCGGGGTACAATGAGCAGTTCTTC.

J is TRBJ1-2 and V is TRBV7-2; D is uncertain. Per germline, CDR1 SGHTA and CDR2 FQGNSA. Trimming shortened V by 6 bases and J by 4 bases, and 30 bases separated the two germline ends. This CDR3 has 19 amino acids. CDR3 loop: CASSFFPRPGRATCYGYTF. Here the CDR3 DNA reads TGTGCCAGCAGTTTTTTTCCCCGTCCGGGAAGGGCGACCTGCTATGGCTACACCTTC.

This sequence joins TRBV18 and TRBJ1-4; no firm D call. The germline CDR1 and CDR2 sequences are KGHSH and LQKENI. The CDR3 has 14 residues. V lost 2 bases and J lost 3, with 7 bases in between. In nucleotides, the CDR3 is TGTGCCAGCTCACCAACGTTAGCTAATGAAAAACTGTTTTTT. Translating gives CASSPTLANEKLFF.

V is TRBV6-5 and J is TRBJ2-6, with no clear D. Germline CDR1 reads MNHEY; CDR2 reads SVGAGI. V lost 6 bases to trimming and J lost 1 base, with 7 bases between them. CDR3 length equals 14 residues. In nucleotides, the CDR3 is TGTGCCAGCAGGGCAGGTTCTGGGGCCAACGTCCTGACTTTC. It translates to CASRAGSGANVLTF.

The rearrangement joins TRBV18 to TRBJ2-7, with 8 bases fitting TRBD1. The J segment lost 2 bases and the V segment lost 3 bases, leaving 9 bases of the junction unmatched. Germline assignment: CDR1 KGHSH and CDR2 LQKENI. The CDR3 is made up of 16 amino acids. CDR3 loop: CASSPQPGTGPYEQYF. The CDR3 bases are TGTGCCAGCTCACCCCAACCCGGGACAGGACCCTACGAGCAGTACTTC.

The chain recombines TRBV3-1 (or the pseudogene TRBV3-2) with TRBJ1-2, with D hard to call. This CDR3 is 13 amino acids long. Germline CDR1 LGHDT, CDR2 YNNKEL (reference sequence). Trimming cost V 5 bases and J 0 bases, with 7 bases left between them. CDR3 amino acids: CASSFLANYGYTF. In DNA form, the CDR3 reads TGTGCCAGCAGCTTCCTAGCTAACTATGGCTACACCTTC.

J is TRBJ2-1 and V is TRBV28, with D perhaps TRBD2 (6 bases). Germline CDR1 and CDR2: MDHEN and SYDVKM. V lost 3 bases to trimming and J lost 9 bases, with 15 bases between them. The CDR3 spans 14 residues. Here the CDR3 DNA reads TGTGCCAGCAGTTTGGGGGGACCGGGCGGTGAGCAGTTCTTC. It encodes CASSLGGPGGEQFF.

This clone was seen a few times. The chain links TRBV25-1 to TRBJ2-3, with D possibly matching TRBD2 (6 bases). Germline loops: CDR1 MGHDK, CDR2 SYGVNS. V dropped 1 base and J dropped 12 bases, with 11 bases sitting between them. The CDR3 length is 12 residues. CDR3 region: CASSEWGGIQYF. The DNA for the CDR3 is TGTGCCAGCAGTGAATGGGGCGGGATTCAGTATTTT.

The chain has TRBV5-4 and TRBJ2-2; D is ambiguous. CDR3 size: 13 residues. Germline loops: CDR1 SGHNT, CDR2 YYREEE (reference sequence). The CDR3 reads CAQQNVNTGELFF. The DNA for the CDR3 is TGTGCACAACAGAACGTGAACACCGGGGAGCTGTTTTTT.

The chain combines TRBV10-3 with TRBJ2-6, with a weak D call TRBD1 (6 bases). The V end was cut by 8 bases, the J end by 0 bases, with 17 bases between. The CDR3 is 17 residues long. Per the germline V gene, CDR1 is ENHRY and CDR2 is SYGVKD. DNA of the CDR3: TGTGCCATCGGGGGTGGACAGCTTATCTCTGGGGCCAACGTCCTGACTTTC. This gives the protein CAIGGGQLISGANVLTF.

The J gene is TRBJ2-1, the V gene TRBV7-8; D perhaps matches TRBD2 (5 bases). The CDR3 runs 13 residues. Per germline, CDR1 SGHVS and CDR2 FQNEAQ. V lost 1 base to trimming and J lost 9 bases, with 10 bases between them. Here the CDR3 DNA reads TGTGCCAGCAGCTTAGGCCCTAGCACTGAGCAGTTCTTC. Translated, it gives CASSLGPSTEQFF.

The J gene is TRBJ2-1, the V gene TRBV7-2; D possibly corresponds to TRBD1 (6 bases). The V gene lost 5 bases and the J gene lost 1 base, with 12 bases spanning the gap. This CDR3 comprises 15 residues. Germline CDR1 and CDR2: SGHTA and FQGNSA. The CDR3 nucleotides read TGTGCCAGCAGCCAAGAACAGGGATCCTACAATGAGCAGTTCTTC. It encodes CASSQEQGSYNEQFF.